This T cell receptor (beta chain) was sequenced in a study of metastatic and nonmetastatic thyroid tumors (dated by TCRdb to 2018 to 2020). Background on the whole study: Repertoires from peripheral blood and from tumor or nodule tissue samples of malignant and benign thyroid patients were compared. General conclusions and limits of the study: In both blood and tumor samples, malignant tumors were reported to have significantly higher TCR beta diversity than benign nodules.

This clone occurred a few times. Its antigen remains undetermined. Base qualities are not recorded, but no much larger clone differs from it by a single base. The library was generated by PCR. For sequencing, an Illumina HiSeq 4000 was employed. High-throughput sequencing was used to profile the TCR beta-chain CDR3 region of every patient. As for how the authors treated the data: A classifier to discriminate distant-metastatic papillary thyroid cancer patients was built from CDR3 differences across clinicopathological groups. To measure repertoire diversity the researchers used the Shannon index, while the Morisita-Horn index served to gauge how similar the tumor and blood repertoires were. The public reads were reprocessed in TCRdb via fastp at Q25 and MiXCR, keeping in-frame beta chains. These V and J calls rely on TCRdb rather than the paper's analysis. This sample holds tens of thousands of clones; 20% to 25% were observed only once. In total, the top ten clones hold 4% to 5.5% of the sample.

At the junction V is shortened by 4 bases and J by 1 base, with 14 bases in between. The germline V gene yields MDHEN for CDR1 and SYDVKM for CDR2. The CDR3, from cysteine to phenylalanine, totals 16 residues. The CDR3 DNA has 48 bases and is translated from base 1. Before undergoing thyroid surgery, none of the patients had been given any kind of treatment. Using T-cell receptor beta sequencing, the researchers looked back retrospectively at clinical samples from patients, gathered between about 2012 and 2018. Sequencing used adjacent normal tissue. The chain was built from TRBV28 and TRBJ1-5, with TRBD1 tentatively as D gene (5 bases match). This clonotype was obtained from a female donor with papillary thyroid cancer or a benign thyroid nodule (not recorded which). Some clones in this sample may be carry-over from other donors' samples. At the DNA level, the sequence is TGTGCCAGCAGTTCCGGGGACCAGGGAAGCAATCAGCCCCAGCATTTT. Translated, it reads CASSSGDQGSNQPQHF.